The 6 T cell receptor beta chains listed next were all sequenced from one sample in a study of cytomegalovirus exposure and HLA in healthy donors. Primers: 60 Vbeta forward and 13 Jbeta reverse. Profiling relied on immunoSEQ multiplex PCR, and the TCRdb table lists in-frame clones only, not all of them. The table records fewer than 200,000 clones, around 79% of them present only once. Sequencing was performed on PBMCs. These receptors all come from a female donor in good health and CMV-seronegative.

The chain uses TRBV27 and TRBJ2-1, with D maybe TRBD2 (7 bases). CDR1 is MNHEY, CDR2 SMNVEV, per germline (reference sequence). V was clipped by 3 bases and J by 3 bases, with 9 bases between them. The length of the CDR3 is 14 residues. The CDR3 DNA follows: TGTGCCAGCAGTTTGAGGGGGGGCTACAATGAGCAGTTCTTC. Protein sequence: CASSLRGGYNEQFF.

The chain combines TRBV7-9 with TRBJ2-3, with 9 bases fitting TRBD2. Germline V gene data show CDR1 as SEHNR and CDR2 as FQNEAQ (reference sequence). The CDR3 loop spans 15 amino acids. The ends lost 3 bases at V and 4 bases at J; junction bases unmatched: 5. This CDR3 is CASSLGGGGADTQYF. The CDR3 region has the DNA TGTGCCAGCAGCTTGGGCGGGGGGGGAGCAGATACGCAGTATTTT.

The chain combines TRBV19 with TRBJ2-3; D gene unclear. The CDR3 loop spans 14 amino acids. The V end was cut by 4 bases, the J end by 4 bases, with 12 bases between. CDR1 LNHDA and CDR2 SQIVND come from the germline V gene (reference sequence). CDR3 protein: CASSNQKFSDTQYF. CDR3 nucleotide sequence: TGTGCCAGTAGTAATCAGAAGTTCTCAGATACGCAGTATTTT.

The CDR3 loop reads CASCYTGGVQETQYF. DNA for the CDR3: TGTGCCAGCTGCTACACTGGCGGGGTCCAAGAGACCCAGTACTTC. The chain uses TRBV6-1 and TRBJ2-5; weak D call: TRBD2 (6 bases). In germline, CDR1 is MNHNS, CDR2 SASEGT. The CDR3 sequence is 15 residues long. Trimming left V 8 bases short and J 1 base short, with 17 bases between.

This chain connects TRBV7-9 to TRBJ2-3, with 7 bases identical to TRBD1. The CDR3 runs to 16 residues. V shed 5 bases, J shed 1 base, and the junction held 9 bases outside the gene matches. CDR1 SEHNR and CDR2 FQNEAQ come from the germline V gene (reference sequence). The CDR3: CASSLVGDRRTDTQYF. CDR3 coding DNA: TGTGCCAGCAGCCTCGTGGGGGACAGACGCACAGATACGCAGTATTTT.

V and J are TRBV6-5 and TRBJ1-2, with TRBD1 matching over 10 bases. After removal of 6 bases from V and 5 bases from J, the junction contained 6 bases not matched to a gene. The CDR3 has 14 residues. Germline CDR1 is MNHEY and CDR2 is SVGAGI. CDR3 amino acids: CASRPDRGLYGYTF. CDR3 bases: TGTGCCAGCAGACCCGACAGGGGGCTGTATGGCTACACCTTC.